Shown below are 18 T cell receptor beta chains from a single sample sequenced in a study of blood T cells in healthy people across ages. The authors ran a second PCR of 7 to 11 cycles using a sample-barcoded 5' primer and a J-beta primer mix. TCRdb called the 5' RACE reads again in MiXCR, with one record for every CDR3 protein. The data show 650,000 to 1,000,000 distinct CDR3 sequences, with around 34% seen just once and roughly 13% held by the top ten. Sequencing was performed on blood. Receptors were obtained from a man between 18 and 29 years old in good health.

The V and J genes are TRBV6-5 and TRBJ1-2; D perhaps matches TRBD1 (5 bases). Trimming took 6 bases from V and 2 from J, leaving 10 bases between them. The CDR3 totals 13 residues. In germline, CDR1 is MNHEY, CDR2 SVGAGI. The CDR3 region has the DNA TGTGCCAGCAGGGGACGGGGAAACTATGGCTACACCTTC. This encodes CASRGRGNYGYTF.

The chain links TRBV12-3 or TRBV12-4 to TRBJ2-1; tentatively, D is TRBD2 (5 bases). The V and J ends lost 6 bases and 0 bases respectively, with 9 bases between them. The CDR3 extends over 14 amino acids. The CDR3 DNA reads as TGTGCCAGCAGGGACTCAAGCTCCTACAATGAGCAGTTCTTC. It specifies CASRDSSSYNEQFF.

V usage is TRBV29-1 and J usage is TRBJ2-1; 7 bases agree with TRBD1. The junction had 9 bases not matched to a gene; V was cut back by 6 bases and J by 7 bases. The CDR3 spans 13 residues. Looked up from germline, CDR1 is SQVTM and CDR2 is ANQGSEA. The DNA of the CDR3 is TGCAGCGTCGCCCGGGACAGCTGGAATGAGCAGTTCTTC. Its translation: CSVARDSWNEQFF.

The chain uses TRBV29-1 and TRBJ2-3; D is undetermined. The CDR3 is 13 residues long. CDR1 is SQVTM and CDR2 is ANQGSEA in the germline V gene. V lost 4 bases and J 3 bases, leaving 11 bases between the germline ends. The CDR3 DNA follows: TGCAGCGTTGGTACACAGCGAACAGATACGCAGTATTTT. As protein: CSVGTQRTDTQYF.

This chain joins TRBV20-1 and TRBJ2-3; 14 positions agree with TRBD2. Germline CDR1 is DFQATT and CDR2 is SNEGSKA (reference sequence). The trim removed 2 bases at V and 5 bases at J, leaving 6 bases unmatched. The CDR3 length is 16 residues. CDR3 region: CSARRLAGGREDTQYF. CDR3 nucleotides: TGCAGTGCTAGAAGACTAGCGGGGGGGCGTGAAGATACGCAGTATTTT.

The genes are TRBV3-1 and TRBJ2-1; 7 bases fit TRBD1. The DNA matches TRBJ2-7 better at its end, which makes the J call doubtful. Per germline, CDR1 LGHDT and CDR2 YNNKEL (reference sequence). This CDR3 is built from 17 residues. CDR3 region: CASSGGQDLSSYNEQYF. The CDR3 DNA reads TGTGCCAGCAGCGGTGGACAGGATCTTAGCTCCTACAATGAGCAGTACTTC.

The chain links TRBV12-3 or TRBV12-4 to TRBJ1-2; the D gene is possibly TRBD1 (5 bases). V lost 6 bases and J lost 1, with 12 bases in between. This CDR3 comprises 14 residues. The CDR3 sequence: CASSGHTNNYGYTF. CDR3 sequence (DNA): TGTGCCAGCAGCGGACATACAAATAACTATGGCTACACCTTC.

The V and J genes are TRBV6-2 or TRBV6-3 and TRBJ2-5; perhaps D is TRBD1 or TRBD2 (5 bases each). The CDR3 extends over 17 amino acids. Germline CDR1 and CDR2: MNHEY and SVGEGT. Trimming took off 11 bases at V and 1 base at J, with 26 bases between the two ends. In DNA form, the CDR3 reads TGTGCCGTTGAGGAGGACAAAACAAAGAGTTTCCAAGAGACCCAGTACTTC. Its translation is CAVEEDKTKSFQETQYF.

This clonotype occurred many times. The junction and the germline gene differ at one end; a read error may be behind it. This rearrangement joins TRBV4-3 to TRBJ1-2; 11 bases align to TRBD1. The germline gives CDR1 LGHNA, CDR2 YSLEER. This CDR3 has 16 residues. CDR3 coding DNA: TGCGCCAGCAGCGAAGAGGGCGGACAGGGGGCTTTTGGCTACACCTTC. Translating gives CASSEEGGQGAFGYTF.

This clonotype was counted between two and nine times. The genes are TRBV5-1 and TRBJ2-1; 13 bases align to TRBD2. Germline assignment: CDR1 SGHRS and CDR2 YFSETQ. There are 18 residues in the CDR3. Trimming cost V 3 bases and J 0 bases; bases outside gene matches: 6. DNA of the CDR3: TGCGCCAGCAGCTCCGAAGGACTAGCGGGGGCCTCCTACAATGAGCAGTTCTTC. As protein: CASSSEGLAGASYNEQFF.

The CDR3 loop is CSARAPRRGVYEQYF. CDR3 sequence (DNA): TGCAGTGCTAGAGCCCCGAGAAGGGGGGTCTACGAGCAGTACTTC. The chain employs TRBV20-1 and TRBJ2-7; the D call may be TRBD1 or TRBD2 (6 bases each). Trimming took 1 base from V and 3 from J, leaving 16 bases between them. This CDR3 is 15 amino acids long. The germline CDR1 and CDR2 sequences are DFQATT and SNEGSKA (reference sequence).

This rearrangement joins TRBV5-1 to TRBJ1-2, with D unclear. Germline CDR1 is SGHRS and CDR2 is YFSETQ. This CDR3 region has 15 residues. V lost 0 bases and J 4 bases, leaving 13 bases between the germline ends. DNA of the CDR3: TGCGCCAGCAGCTTGGAATCGGGCCGGGGCTATGGCTACACCTTC. Protein product: CASSLESGRGYGYTF. The whole variable domain, filled in from reference TRBV5-1 and TRBJ1-2, reads KAGVTQTPRYLIKTRGQQVTLSCSPISGHRSVSWYQQTPGQGLQFLFEYFSETQRNKGNFPGRFSGRQFSNSRSEMNVSTLELGDSALYLCASSLESGRGYGYTFGSGTRLTVV.

This sequence joins TRBV2 and TRBJ2-2; a weak D match, TRBD1 (6 bases). This CDR3 region has 14 residues. The germline gives CDR1 SNHLY, CDR2 FYNNEI. Trimming removed 5 bases from V and 3 bases from J, with 10 bases in between. Written as DNA, the CDR3 is TGTGCCAGCAGTTACAGGGAATACACCGGGGAGCTGTTTTTT. This translates into CASSYREYTGELFF.

This chain uses TRBV5-1 with TRBJ1-1; no clear D. V was clipped by 2 bases and J by 6 bases, with 11 bases between them. Germline values: CDR1 SGHRS, CDR2 YFSETQ. This CDR3 region has 13 residues. This CDR3 is CASSLIQASEAFF. The CDR3 DNA reads TGCGCCAGCAGCTTAATTCAGGCTTCTGAAGCTTTCTTT.

CDR3 in DNA: TGTGCCAGCCCGTCGACTAGATCGAACACCGGGGAGCTGTTTTTT. This encodes CASPSTRSNTGELFF. The chain links TRBV2 to TRBJ2-2, with D maybe TRBD2 (6 bases). The CDR3 is 15 residues long. Germline V gene data show CDR1 as SNHLY and CDR2 as FYNNEI. Trimming pared 8 bases from V and 0 bases from J, leaving 13 bases between. Combining the CDR3 with reference TRBV2 and TRBJ2-2 gives the whole variable domain EPEVTQTPSHQVTQMGQEVILRCVPISNHLYFYWYRQILGQKVEFLVSFYNNEISEKSEIFDDQFSVERPDGSNFTLKIRSTKLEDSAMYFCASPSTRSNTGELFFGEGSRLTVL.

The J gene is TRBJ1-2, the V gene TRBV12-3 or TRBV12-4; the D is unclear. This CDR3 region has 13 residues. V was trimmed by 6 bases and J by 5 bases, leaving 13 bases between them. CDR3 coding DNA: TGTGCCAGCAGCTCCTCGGAGGGATATGGCTACACCTTC. This encodes CASSSSEGYGYTF.

The chain has TRBV16 and TRBJ1-4, with TRBD1 matching over 9 bases. The length of the CDR3 is 16 residues. Trimming at V came to 4 bases and at J to 8 bases, leaving 11 bases not matched to a gene. Germline assignment: CDR1 KGHSY and CDR2 FQNENV. Here the CDR3 DNA reads TGTGCCAGCAGCCCCACGCGACAGGGGGGGAACGAAAAACTGTTTTTT. Amino acid sequence: CASSPTRQGGNEKLFF. Full variable domain (outside the CDR3, taken from reference TRBV16 and TRBJ1-4): GEEVAQTPKHLVRGEGQKAKLYCAPIKGHSYVFWYQQVLKNEFKFLISFQNENVFDETGMPKERFSAKCLPNSPCSLEIQATKLEDSAVYFCASSPTRQGGNEKLFFGSGTQLSVL.

Comment on this clonotype: A much larger clone differs from this one at a single base, so this may be a read error. This chain links TRBV4-3 with TRBJ2-1; D is ambiguous. Between the trimmed V and J ends, which lost 6 bases and 6 bases, there was a span of 12 bases. This CDR3 region has 13 residues. Germline V lookup: CDR1 LGHNA, CDR2 YSLEER. CDR3 nucleotide sequence: TGCGCCAGCAGGGTTTTAAAGGGCAATGAGCAGTTCTTC. Its protein product is CASRVLKGNEQFF.